The clone carrying this TCR beta chain came up a few times. Its antigen is as yet unknown. The data were taken from a study of long-term antiretroviral therapy in people with HIV. Study results and caveats: Against controls, HIV repertoires showed narrower ranges of CDR3 length.

It was version v3.0 of the immunoSEQ assay that was run at survey level. Libraries were prepared by immunoSEQ multiplex PCR; TCRdb keeps only in-frame clonotypes and omits some of them. The sample lists approximately 9,700 clones; over 70% were seen once. Trimming cost V 5 bases and J 2 bases; bases outside gene matches: 2. The germline gives CDR1 SNHLY, CDR2 FYNNEI. There are 14 residues in the CDR3. Sequenced material: unsorted PBMCs, taken 1.8 years before starting antiretroviral therapy. The source of this sequence is a man in his forties or fifties with HIV. J is TRBJ2-7 and V is TRBV2; 11 bases are shared with TRBD1. The CDR3 DNA follows: TGTGCCAGCAGTAGGGACAGGGGGACCTACGAGCAGTACTTC. It is translated as CASSRDRGTYEQYF.